The subject of this entry is one TCR beta chain. Per germline, CDR1 SGHVS and CDR2 FNYEAQ. V was pared by 5 bases and J by 8 bases, with 14 bases of the junction left unmatched. The CDR3 spans 17 residues. Under the authors' procedure: Counts of nucleated cells, estimated from reference gene primer amplification, were obtained. The table came from immunoSEQ multiplex PCR; TCRdb's copy has only in-frame clones and leaves some out. From that table come the V and J calls and clone size; the DNA was used to work out D and trimming. The top ten clones hold 2.5% to 3.5% of a sample with some 160,000 clones, 80% to 90% of them seen once. The sample is drawn from a study of blood T cell repertoires in COVID-19. Study-wide background: Acute and convalescent COVID-19 specimens originated in the United States, Italy and Spain. In each case, the material was cDNA or gDNA derived from T cells, B-cell-depleted T cells, or PBMCs.

The receptor's source is a woman aged 60-75 years with active COVID-19. Specimen: peripheral blood. The rearrangement links TRBV7-6 to TRBJ1-4; 10 positions agree with TRBD1. CDR3 in DNA: TGTGCCAGCAGCACACCGGGACAGGGGTTAATTGGGGAAAAACTGTTTTTT. Amino acids: CASSTPGQGLIGEKLFF.